The 15 T cell receptor beta chains reported below all come from one sample, sequenced in a study of regulatory T cells in long-lasting Graves disease. Library construction for TCR beta used iRepertoire HTBI primers and Arm-PCR of CDR3 regions. TCRdb reprocessed the multiplex PCR reads via MiXCR and lists one record per CDR3 protein. This sample has hundreds of thousands of distinct CDR3 sequences; approximately 13% occur once, and the top ten carry 10%. Time point noted: newly diagnosed GD, antithyroid drugs for less than 3 months. The TCR library used RNA extracted from PBMCs. Separately, the same data were catalogued under a study of T cells in Graves' hyperthyroidism and ophthalmopathy.

The material was peripheral blood mononuclear cells (PBMCs), obtained at new diagnosis, from a patient treated with antithyroid drugs. The receptors originated from a man younger than 40 with Graves disease.

Ten or more counts support this clonotype. The chain combines TRBV6-2 or TRBV6-3 with TRBJ2-1; 9 bases fit TRBD2. The germline gives CDR1 MNHEY, CDR2 SVGEGT. V dropped 8 bases and J dropped 4; count of bases not matched to a gene: 6. The CDR3 consists of 14 residues. This chain's CDR3 is CASGGLASYNEQFF. The CDR3 DNA follows: TGTGCCAGCGGAGGACTAGCGAGTTACAATGAGCAGTTCTTC.

The V and J genes are TRBV27 and TRBJ2-3, with D possibly TRBD2 on 6 matching bases. The CDR3 is 15 residues long. Trimming cost V 4 bases and J 0 bases, with 11 bases left between them. The germline CDR1 and CDR2 sequences are MNHEY and SMNVEV (reference sequence). CDR3 bases: TGTGCCAGCAGTTCATCTAGCGCTAGCACAGATACGCAGTATTTT. Translating gives CASSSSSASTDTQYF.

This clonotype has ten or more counts. The chain carries TRBV20-1 and TRBJ2-5, with D possibly TRBD1 on 6 matching bases. Germline assignment: CDR1 DFQATT and CDR2 SNEGSKA (reference sequence). V dropped 5 bases and J dropped 5 bases, with 9 bases sitting between them. The CDR3 has 11 residues. The CDR3 nucleotides are TGCAGTGCTCACAGGGAGGAGACCCAGTACTTC. Translation gives CSAHREETQYF.

The sample holds many counts of this clonotype. The gene calls are TRBV2 and TRBJ2-2; 10 bases are shared with TRBD2. CDR1 and CDR2 from the germline V gene are SNHLY and FYNNEI. The ends lost 1 base at V and 6 bases at J; junction bases unmatched: 11. The CDR3 extends over 18 amino acids. The CDR3 bases are TGTGCCAGCAGTGAAGTCTTAAGGCTAGCGGGAGACGCCGGGGAGCTGTTTTTT. Translated: CASSEVLRLAGDAGELFF.

This clonotype was recorded many times. The chain is built from TRBV6-1 and TRBJ2-7; D may match TRBD1 or TRBD2 (8 bases each). The V gene's germline CDR1 is MNHNS and CDR2 SASEGT. V lost 6 bases, J lost 1 base, and 22 bases lay in between. CDR3 length equals 17 residues. The CDR3: CASRDGGAGGSSYEQYF. As DNA, the CDR3 is TGTGCCAGCAGGGACGGGGGGGCAGGGGGCAGTTCCTACGAGCAGTACTTC.

The gene calls are TRBV5-1 and TRBJ2-7, with 8 bases fitting TRBD1. There are 19 residues in the CDR3. J gave up 0 bases and V 0 bases, and 14 bases lay outside the gene matches. CDR1 and CDR2 (germline): SGHRS, YFSETQ. The CDR3, as DNA: TGCGCCAGCAGCTTGGTTCCCCCGACAGGGGCGCTTAGCTCCTACGAGCAGTACTTC. This encodes CASSLVPPTGALSSYEQYF.

In this sample, this clonotype turned up many times. This chain joins TRBV7-8 and TRBJ2-1; D gene uncertain. Trimming removed 0 bases from V and 10 bases from J, with 13 bases in between. The germline CDR1 and CDR2 sequences are SGHVS and FQNEAQ. The CDR3 length is 14 residues. This CDR3 reads CASSLASTVYEQFF. CDR3 sequence (DNA): TGTGCCAGCAGCTTAGCGAGTACGGTCTACGAGCAGTTCTTC.

This clonotype was detected a few times. This chain connects TRBV5-1 to TRBJ2-3, with 8 bases fitting TRBD2. V trimming: 2 bases; J trimming: 4 bases; junction bases outside the gene matches: 9. The CDR3 totals 16 residues. Germline V gives CDR1 SGHRS, CDR2 YFSETQ. CDR3 amino acids: CASSLDFSGVADTQYF. The CDR3 DNA follows: TGCGCCAGCAGCTTAGACTTTAGCGGGGTGGCAGATACGCAGTATTTT.

This clonotype was seen a handful of times. The chain combines TRBV29-1 with TRBJ1-2, with TRBD1 matching 9 bases. Trimming cost V 4 bases and J 8 bases; bases outside gene matches: 8. The CDR3 is made up of 13 amino acids. Germline V gene sequence: CDR1 SQVTM, CDR2 ANQGSEA. CDR3 residues: CSVGTGDPRGYTF. CDR3 coding DNA: TGCAGCGTTGGGACAGGGGATCCGCGCGGCTACACCTTC.

For this clonotype: An end of the junction does not agree with germline; a read error may underlie this. This chain uses TRBV27 with TRBJ2-2, with D unclear. This CDR3 region has 14 residues. Germline V lookup: CDR1 MNHEY, CDR2 SMNVEV (reference sequence). The CDR3 sequence is CVSSSGRITGELFF. The CDR3 nucleotides read TGTGTCAGCAGTTCGGGCAGAATCACCGGGGAGCTGTTTTTT.

This clonotype came up many times. The gene calls are TRBV7-2 and TRBJ1-5, with a tentative D call TRBD1 (6 bases). The V end was cut by 5 bases, the J end by 4 bases, with 15 bases between. The CDR3 consists of 15 residues. Germline V lookup: CDR1 SGHTA, CDR2 FQGNSA. This CDR3 is CASSPREGGNQPQHF. DNA for the CDR3: TGTGCCAGCAGCCCGAGAGAAGGGGGGAATCAGCCCCAGCATTTT.

This clonotype has a count of ten or more. The V call is TRBV12-3 or TRBV12-4, the J call TRBJ1-4; TRBD1 agrees at 8 bases. The CDR3 runs to 15 residues. With 4 bases clipped from V and 8 bases from J, the junction kept 9 bases outside the gene matches. As DNA, the CDR3 is TGTGCCAGCAGTTGGACAGGGACCAGGGGGGAAAAACTGTTTTTT. Amino acids: CASSWTGTRGEKLFF.

This clonotype was detected only once. V and J are TRBV20-1 and TRBJ2-5; the match to TRBD2 covers 9 bases. CDR1 is DFQATT, CDR2 SNEGSKA, per germline (reference sequence). The V gene end was trimmed by 1 base and the J gene end by 5 bases; junction bases not matched to a gene: 11. CDR3 size: 16 residues. The CDR3 here is CSARAFWREGRETQYF. The CDR3 nucleotides are TGCAGTGCTAGAGCCTTCTGGCGGGAGGGTCGGGAGACCCAGTACTTC.

This clonotype was counted only a few times. The CDR3 nucleotides are TGTGCCAGCAGCCAACCCTCCGAGGCCAACGTCCTGACTTTC. It is translated as CASSQPSEANVLTF. This chain uses TRBV7-6 with TRBJ2-6; D ambiguous. This CDR3 contains 14 residues. The ends were cut back, 5 bases at V and 6 bases at J, with 11 bases in the middle. Germline CDR1 and CDR2: SGHVS and FNYEAQ.

The rearrangement joins TRBV6-1 to TRBJ1-1; D ambiguous. V shed 6 bases and J shed 6 bases, with 11 bases lying between them. The CDR3 has 12 amino acids. The germline CDR1 and CDR2 sequences are MNHNS and SASEGT. The CDR3 DNA reads as TGTGCCAGCAGGGGGTTGGACTCTGAAGCTTTCTTT. Protein sequence: CASRGLDSEAFF.